This entry features one T cell receptor beta chain sequence. Antigen: not known. V was shortened by 4 bases and J by 4 bases, with 5 bases between the two germline ends. Per germline, CDR1 SEHNR and CDR2 FQNEAQ (reference sequence). The CDR3 consists of 12 residues. CD45RO+ cells were combined with CCR7-negative CD45RA+ TemRA cells to form CD8 memory. These data come from a study of shared clonotypes between healthy human individuals. Original handling: ImmunoSEQ supplied junction-only sequences lacking quality scores, so filtering was different. Repertoires were generated with immunoSEQ multiplex PCR, while TCRdb's copy carries only in-frame clones and drops some. V and J calls and clone size are copied from that table; D and trimming were computed from the DNA. The sample records approximately 640,000 clones, 80% to 95% being singletons. Regarding the study as a whole: Relative to memory subsets, naive subsets generally showed larger estimated richness.

The source of this sequence is a man aged 18 to 35 in good health. Some clones in this sample may be carry-over from other donors' samples. The sample consisted of memory CD8+ T cells from PBMCs. Subset meaning: CD45RO+ cells pooled with CCR7-negative TemRA cells. This chain uses TRBV7-9 with TRBJ2-1; D call uncertain. Here the CDR3 DNA reads TGTGCCAGCAGCTGGGGTTACAATGAGCAGTTCTTC. Its translation is CASSWGYNEQFF.